One and the same sample provided the 16 T cell receptor beta chains below, sequenced in a study of blood T cell repertoires in COVID-19. The repertoire was sequenced with immunoSEQ multiplex PCR; TCRdb's copy has only in-frame clones and lacks some. There are about 32,000 clones in the sample; 65% to 90% occur only once, and approximately 5.7% lies in the top ten. Sequencing used peripheral blood. Receptors were obtained from a woman of 80 years or more with active or convalescent COVID-19.

In DNA form, the CDR3 reads TGCGCCAGCAGCTGGGGAGACAGGGTGCAAGAGACCCAGTACTTC. Translating it yields CASSWGDRVQETQYF. V usage is TRBV5-1 and J usage is TRBJ2-5; TRBD1 agrees at 7 bases. Germline values: CDR1 SGHRS, CDR2 YFSETQ. CDR3 length: 15 residues. After removal of 3 bases from V and 2 bases from J, the junction contained 7 bases not matched to a gene.

The V call is TRBV12-5, the J call TRBJ2-5; D perhaps matches TRBD1 (5 bases). CDR1 is LGHNT and CDR2 is FRNRAP in the germline V gene. V shed 10 bases and J shed 3 bases, with 9 bases lying between them. The CDR3 runs 11 residues. CDR3 bases: TGTGCTACAGGGCCCAAAGAGACCCAGTACTTC. This translates into CATGPKETQYF.

The chain couples TRBV6-5 to TRBJ2-1, with TRBD1 as a possible D gene (6 bases). The germline V gene encodes CDR1 MNHEY and CDR2 SVGAGI. This CDR3 is 14 amino acids long. V was trimmed by 8 bases and J by 0 bases, leaving 11 bases between them. This CDR3 reads CASGGQSSYNEQFF. In nucleotides, the CDR3 is TGTGCCAGCGGCGGACAGAGCTCCTACAATGAGCAGTTCTTC.

The chain carries TRBV5-1 and TRBJ1-2; the D gene is possibly TRBD1 (6 bases). V was pared by 5 bases and J by 2 bases, with 13 bases between. CDR3 length equals 14 residues. Germline loops: CDR1 SGHRS, CDR2 YFSETQ. The CDR3 DNA is TGCGCCAGCAGTTGGACAGATTCGAACTATGGCTACACCTTC. This encodes CASSWTDSNYGYTF.

This chain uses TRBV5-1 with TRBJ2-7; the match to TRBD1 covers 12 bases. The CDR3 runs to 14 residues. After removal of 0 bases from V and 6 bases from J, the junction contained 1 base not matched to a gene. Germline CDR1 reads SGHRS; CDR2 reads YFSETQ. The CDR3 loop is CASSLGDRGREQYF. CDR3 in DNA: TGCGCCAGCAGCTTGGGGGACAGGGGGCGCGAGCAGTACTTC.

The chain links TRBV28 to TRBJ2-2, with 7 bases lining up with TRBD1. The V segment lost 3 bases and the J segment 7 bases; nucleotides outside the gene matches: 11. CDR3 length equals 16 residues. Germline CDR1 MDHEN, CDR2 SYDVKM. In DNA, the CDR3 is TGTGCCAGCAGTTTCAGCTCAAGGGGGCGAAGCGGGGAGCTGTTTTTT. The encoded protein is CASSFSSRGRSGELFF.

This sequence joins TRBV11-2 and TRBJ2-7; 9 bases are a match to TRBD2. The CDR3 length is 13 residues. V shed 6 bases and J 3 bases; nucleotides not matched to a gene: 3. In germline, CDR1 is SGHAT, CDR2 FQNNGV. The CDR3 reads CASRVSGGYEQYF. The CDR3 DNA reads TGTGCCAGCAGGGTTAGCGGGGGCTACGAGCAGTACTTC. Drawing the rest from reference TRBV11-2 and TRBJ2-7, the complete variable domain is EAGVAQSPRYKIIEKRQSVAFWCNPISGHATLYWYQQILGQGPKLLIQFQNNGVVDDSQLPKDRFSAERLKGVDSTLKIQPAKLEDSAVYLCASRVSGGYEQYFGPGTRLTVT.

The chain joins TRBV24-1 to TRBJ2-6; 9 nucleotides align to TRBD1. V was pared by 7 bases and J by 1 base, with 19 bases of the junction left unmatched. From germline, CDR1 is KGHDR and CDR2 SFDVKD. This CDR3 comprises 21 residues. The CDR3 protein is CATSPTSYSGQGPSGANVLTF. Here the CDR3 DNA reads TGTGCCACCAGCCCAACGTCGTATTCAGGACAGGGGCCTTCTGGGGCCAACGTCCTGACTTTC.

The chain carries TRBV7-2 and TRBJ2-7; weak D call: TRBD1 (5 bases). Trimming pared 5 bases from V and 9 bases from J, leaving 20 bases between. The CDR3 consists of 14 residues. Germline loops: CDR1 SGHTA, CDR2 FQGNSA. The CDR3 nucleotides read TGTGCCAGCAGCGTCGACAGCGATCTACGCGTGCAGTACTTC. Translation: CASSVDSDLRVQYF.

The chain joins TRBV5-1 to TRBJ1-1; D is possibly TRBD1 (5 bases). There are 13 residues in the CDR3. From germline, CDR1 is SGHRS and CDR2 YFSETQ. Trimming removed 4 bases at V and 3 bases at J, with 10 bases between. CDR3 sequence reads: CASSIWGDTEAFF. CDR3 nucleotide sequence: TGCGCCAGCAGCATTTGGGGGGACACTGAAGCTTTCTTT.

This clone was observed a single time. The V call is TRBV6-2 or TRBV6-3, the J call TRBJ2-3; 11 bases map to TRBD2. The CDR3 covers 14 residues. The germline gives CDR1 MNHEY, CDR2 SVGEGT. Trimming took 4 bases from V and 3 from J; bases not matched to a gene: 0. CDR3 residues: CASSLAGGTDTQYF. CDR3 in DNA: TGTGCCAGCAGTTTAGCGGGAGGGACAGATACGCAGTATTTT.

This clone was seen more than once but under ten times. V gene TRBV11-2 combines with J gene TRBJ2-3; 9 positions agree with TRBD2. After removal of 3 bases from V and 1 base from J, the junction contained 5 bases not matched to a gene. Germline V gene sequence: CDR1 SGHAT, CDR2 FQNNGV. The CDR3 length is 16 residues. The CDR3 protein is CASSFSGRGGTDTQYF. The DNA of the CDR3 is TGTGCCAGCAGCTTTAGCGGGAGAGGGGGCACAGATACGCAGTATTTT.

The V and J genes are TRBV11-2 and TRBJ1-3; no firm D call. CDR3 size: 13 residues. V was trimmed by 2 bases and J by 2 bases, leaving 4 bases between them. Germline V gene lookup returns CDR1 SGHAT and CDR2 FQNNGV. The CDR3 loop reads CASSLQAGNTIYF. Written as DNA, the CDR3 is TGTGCCAGCAGCTTACAGGCTGGAAACACCATATATTTT.

The chain combines TRBV2 with TRBJ2-3; D not certain. CDR1 and CDR2 (germline): SNHLY, FYNNEI. The V end lost 4 bases, the J end lost 0 bases, and 11 bases lay between the germline ends. This CDR3 comprises 15 residues. DNA of the CDR3: TGTGCCAGCAGTGTCGACTTGTCTAGCACAGATACGCAGTATTTT. Its protein product is CASSVDLSSTDTQYF.

This rearrangement joins TRBV19 to TRBJ2-2, with D hard to call. V shed 2 bases and J shed 4 bases, with 14 bases lying between them. The CDR3 has 16 residues. CDR1 and CDR2 (germline): LNHDA, SQIVND (reference sequence). The CDR3 DNA reads TGTGCCAGTAGTATATCTTCCGGGTTTCTCACCGGGGAGCTGTTTTTT. This encodes CASSISSGFLTGELFF.

The gene calls are TRBV4-1 and TRBJ1-2, with TRBD1 matching over 7 bases. J gave up 4 bases and V 2 bases, and 4 bases lay outside the gene matches. This CDR3 is 14 amino acids long. Germline V gives CDR1 MGHRA, CDR2 YSYEKL. The CDR3 is CASSQRDSLYGYTF. As DNA, the CDR3 is TGCGCCAGCAGCCAACGGGACAGCCTCTATGGCTACACCTTC.